This T cell receptor (beta chain) appears in the sequencing data of a study of shared clonotypes between healthy human individuals. V gave up 2 bases and J gave up 3 bases; unmatched junction bases: 3. CDR1 MNHEY and CDR2 SVGAGI come from the germline V gene. There are 15 residues in the CDR3. Measured with immunoSEQ multiplex PCR; TCRdb has only the in-frame clones, and not every one. The data show about 2.3 million clones, roughly 90% seen once. This receptor was obtained from a man aged 18 to 30 in good health. Some clones in this sample may be carry-over from other donors' samples. The genes are TRBV6-5 and TRBJ2-7, with 11 bases identical to TRBD2. Sequenced sample: naive CD4+ T cells from PBMCs. The subset here: CD45RA+ positively selected. CDR3 in DNA: TGTGCCAGCAGTTACAGTGGGACTAGCGGCTACGAGCAGTACTTC. This encodes CASSYSGTSGYEQYF.